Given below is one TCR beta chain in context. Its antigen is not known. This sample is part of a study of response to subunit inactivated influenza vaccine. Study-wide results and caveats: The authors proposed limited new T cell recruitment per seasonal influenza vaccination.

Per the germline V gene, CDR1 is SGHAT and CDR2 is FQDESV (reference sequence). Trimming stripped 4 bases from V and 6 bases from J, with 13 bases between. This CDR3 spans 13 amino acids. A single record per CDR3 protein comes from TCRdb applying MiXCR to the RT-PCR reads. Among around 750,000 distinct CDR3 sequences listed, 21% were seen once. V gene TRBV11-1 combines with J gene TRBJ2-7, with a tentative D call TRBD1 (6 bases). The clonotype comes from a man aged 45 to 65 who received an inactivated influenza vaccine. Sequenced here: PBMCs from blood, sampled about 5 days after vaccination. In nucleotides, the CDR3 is TGTGCCAGCAGCTCCAACAGGGTACGCGAGCAGTACTTC. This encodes CASSSNRVREQYF.